The source of this TCR beta chain is a study of shared clonotypes between healthy human individuals. The CDR3 spans 17 residues. The germline CDR1 and CDR2 sequences are SGHRS and YFSETQ. Trimming at V came to 0 bases and at J to 7 bases, leaving 10 bases not matched to a gene. Assay: immunoSEQ multiplex PCR; the TCRdb copy retains only in-frame clones and omits some. The profile shows roughly 2.4 million clones, approximately 96% of them singletons. The sequence was collected from a man between 18 and 35 years old in good health. V is TRBV5-1 and J is TRBJ1-6; 7 positions agree with TRBD1. Input material: naive CD4+ T cells sorted from blood. Subset defined: CD45RA+ positively selected. The CDR3 DNA reads as TGCGCCAGCAGCTTGGCCGAGGGGCAGGGGGGAAATTCACCCCTCCACTTT. It specifies CASSLAEGQGGNSPLHF.